Many counts were recorded for the clone carrying this TCR beta chain. The antigen is undetermined. With 6 bases removed from V and 5 bases from J, the gap between germline ends came to 19 bases. The CDR3 spans 15 residues. Germline lookup yields CDR1 SNHLY and CDR2 FYNNEI. Active ophthalmopathy (CAS at least 3, NOSPECS at least 4), lasting under 3 months. These data are taken from a study of Graves' ophthalmopathy and Graves' hyperthyroidism. Study-wide findings and caveats: Among thyroid clonotypes expanded above 0.001 frequency, most also appeared in blood.

Beta-chain TCR CDR3 regions were amplified from RNA transcripts. An initial RT-PCR round employing HTBI primers preceded a second-round multiplex PCR. TCRdb itself ran the multiplex PCR reads through MiXCR, one entry per CDR3 protein. The repertoire includes fewer than 600,000 distinct CDR3 sequences, over 13% of them detected once, and 9.8% sits in the top ten. The TCR was taken from a woman aged 30 to 39 with Graves' ophthalmopathy. Sample: blood. The chain carries TRBV2 and TRBJ1-2, with D maybe TRBD1 (6 bases). CDR3 DNA sequence: TGTGCCAGCAGCTACGGGGGGGCGCCTGGGTATGGCTACACCTTC. It codes for CASSYGGAPGYGYTF.